Detailed here is one T cell receptor beta chain. V shed 3 bases and J shed 8 bases, with 20 bases lying between them. The V gene's germline CDR1 is SGDLS and CDR2 YYNGEE. The CDR3 sequence is 15 residues long. The data stem from a study of blood T cells in healthy people across ages. Study-level background: About one barcoded beta molecule per two T cells was captured by template switching.

The use of a sample-barcoded 5' primer and a J-beta primer mix characterized a second PCR of about 7 to 12 cycles. A template-switch adaptor with 12 random nucleotides tagged each cDNA molecule. TCRdb analysed the 5' RACE reads with MiXCR anew, one entry per CDR3 protein. This table holds a few hundred thousand distinct CDR3 sequences, 25% to 30% found once. The chain joins TRBV9 to TRBJ1-2; D ambiguous. The TCR originated in a woman in her 70s in good health. Specimen: blood. In DNA form, the CDR3 reads TGTGCCAGCAGCGGACGCCAAACCCGGGAGAGAGGCTACACCTTC. It encodes CASSGRQTRERGYTF. The full variable domain, rest sourced from reference TRBV9 and TRBJ1-2, is DSGVTQTPKHLITATGQRVTLRCSPRSGDLSVYWYQQSLDQGLQFLIQYYNGEERAKGNILERFSAQQFPDLHSELNLSSLELGDSALYFCASSGRQTRERGYTFGSGTRLTVV.